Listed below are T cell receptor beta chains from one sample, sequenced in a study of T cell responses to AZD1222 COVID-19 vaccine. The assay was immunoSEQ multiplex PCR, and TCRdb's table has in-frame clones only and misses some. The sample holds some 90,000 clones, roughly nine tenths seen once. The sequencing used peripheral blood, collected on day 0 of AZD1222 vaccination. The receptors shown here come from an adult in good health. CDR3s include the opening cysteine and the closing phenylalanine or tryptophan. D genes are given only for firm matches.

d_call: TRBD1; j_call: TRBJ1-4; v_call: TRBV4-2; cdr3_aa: CASSQDGGTGNEKLFF
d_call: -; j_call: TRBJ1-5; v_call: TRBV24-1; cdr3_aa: CATSGPSGWRQPQHF
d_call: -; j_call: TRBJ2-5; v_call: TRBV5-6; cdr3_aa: CASSFGMTARQETQYF
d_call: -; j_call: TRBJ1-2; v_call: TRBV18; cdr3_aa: CASSFDSNYGYTF
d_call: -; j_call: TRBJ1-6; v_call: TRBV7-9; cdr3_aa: CASSLAQSSYNSPLHF
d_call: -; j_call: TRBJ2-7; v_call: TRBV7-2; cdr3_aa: CASSLNRDTYEQYF
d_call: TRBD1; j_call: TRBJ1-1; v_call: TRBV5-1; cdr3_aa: CASSIQGAGTEAFF
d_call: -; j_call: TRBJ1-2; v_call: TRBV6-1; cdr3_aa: CASSDGGYTF
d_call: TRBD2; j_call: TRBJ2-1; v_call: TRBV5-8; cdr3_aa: CASSWGGLAGNEQFF
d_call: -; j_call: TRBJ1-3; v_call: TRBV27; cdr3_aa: CASSLSGSGNTIYF
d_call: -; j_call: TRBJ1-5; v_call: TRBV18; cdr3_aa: CASSPTGTPNQPQHF
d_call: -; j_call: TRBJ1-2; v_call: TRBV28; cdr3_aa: CASSGPDSSRGYTF
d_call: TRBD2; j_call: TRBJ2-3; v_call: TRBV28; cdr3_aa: CASREGSTDTQYF
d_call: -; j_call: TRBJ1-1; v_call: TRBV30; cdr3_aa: CALAEGGGTEAFF
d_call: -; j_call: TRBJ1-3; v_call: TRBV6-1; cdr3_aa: CASSEGQTDTIYF
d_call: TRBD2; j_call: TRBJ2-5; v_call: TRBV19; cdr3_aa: CASTGTSGYYSRETQYF
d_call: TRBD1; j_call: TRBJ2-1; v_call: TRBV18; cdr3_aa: CASSPGTANNEQFF
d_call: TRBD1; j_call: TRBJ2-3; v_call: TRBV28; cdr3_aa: CASKGQITDTQYF
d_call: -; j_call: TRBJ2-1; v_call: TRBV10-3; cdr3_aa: CAISESDNEQFF
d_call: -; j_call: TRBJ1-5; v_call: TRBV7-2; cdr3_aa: CASSLSTGENQPQHF
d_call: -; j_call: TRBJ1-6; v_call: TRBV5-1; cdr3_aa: CASSPESSYNSPLHF
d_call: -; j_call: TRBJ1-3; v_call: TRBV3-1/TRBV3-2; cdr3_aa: CASIQEGSGNTIYF
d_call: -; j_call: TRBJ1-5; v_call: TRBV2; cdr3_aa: CASSDPNQPQHF
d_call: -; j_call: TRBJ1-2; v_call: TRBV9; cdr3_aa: CASSPSPGDNYGYTF
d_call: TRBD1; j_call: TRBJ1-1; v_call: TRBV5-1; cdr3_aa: CASSLADREATEAFF
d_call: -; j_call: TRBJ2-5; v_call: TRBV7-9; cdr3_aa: CASEAAAVQETQYF
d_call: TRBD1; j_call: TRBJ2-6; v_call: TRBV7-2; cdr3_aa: CASSLSTGTGVSNVLTF
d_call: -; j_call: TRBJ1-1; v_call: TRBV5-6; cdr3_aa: CASSVTAPSSEAFF
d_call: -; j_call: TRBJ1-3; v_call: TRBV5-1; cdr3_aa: CASSPGTVSSGNTIYF
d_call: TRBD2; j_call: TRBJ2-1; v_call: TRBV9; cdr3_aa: CASSVVVAGAYNEQFF
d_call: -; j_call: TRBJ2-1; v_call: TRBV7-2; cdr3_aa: CASSLGAPPSNEQFF
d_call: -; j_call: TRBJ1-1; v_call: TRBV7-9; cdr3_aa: CASSPQAINTEAFF
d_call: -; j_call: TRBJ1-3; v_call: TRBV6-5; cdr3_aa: CASSYSALEAGNTIYF
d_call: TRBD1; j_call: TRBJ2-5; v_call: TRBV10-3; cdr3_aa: CAIRRDRGQETQYF
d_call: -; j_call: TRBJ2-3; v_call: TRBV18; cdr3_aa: CASSPRVDTQYF
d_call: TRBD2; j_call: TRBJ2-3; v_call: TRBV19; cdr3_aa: CASSIRLAVSDTQYF
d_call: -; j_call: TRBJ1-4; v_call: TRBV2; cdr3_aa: CASSGTTNEKLFF
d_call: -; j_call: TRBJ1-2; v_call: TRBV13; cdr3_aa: CASSFQAFGYGYTF
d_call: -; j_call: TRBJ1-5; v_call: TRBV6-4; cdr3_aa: CASSPRQVSNQPQHF
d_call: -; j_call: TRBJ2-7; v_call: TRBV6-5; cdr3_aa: CASNEGGEQYF
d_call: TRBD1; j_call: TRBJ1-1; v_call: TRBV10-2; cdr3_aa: CASSGITGVWGNTEAFF
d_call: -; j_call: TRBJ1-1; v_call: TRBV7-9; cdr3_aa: CASSLGGGELEAFF
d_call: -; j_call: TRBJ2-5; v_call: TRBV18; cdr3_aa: CASSPNPGLGETQYF
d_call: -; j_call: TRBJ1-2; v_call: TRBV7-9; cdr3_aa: CASSLADGSYGYTF
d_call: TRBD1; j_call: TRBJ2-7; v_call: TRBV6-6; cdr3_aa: CASSYWGQGSSYEQYF
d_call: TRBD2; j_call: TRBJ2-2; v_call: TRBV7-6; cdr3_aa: CASSSIVAGVTF
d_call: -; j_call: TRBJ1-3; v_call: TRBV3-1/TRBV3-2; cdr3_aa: CASSQGGSGNTIYF
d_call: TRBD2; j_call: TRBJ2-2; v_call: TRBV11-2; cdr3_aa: CASSLAPSGGRTGELFF
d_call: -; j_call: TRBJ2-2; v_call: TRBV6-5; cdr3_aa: CASSYEPRVRAGELFF
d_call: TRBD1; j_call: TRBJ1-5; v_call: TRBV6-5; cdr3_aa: CASSPPTGGNQPQHF
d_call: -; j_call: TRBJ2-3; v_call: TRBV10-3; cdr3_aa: CAISEAQGTDTQYF
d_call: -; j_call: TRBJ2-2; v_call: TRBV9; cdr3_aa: CASSVLTAGSELFF
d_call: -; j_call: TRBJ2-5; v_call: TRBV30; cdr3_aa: CAWSISSLVSETQYF
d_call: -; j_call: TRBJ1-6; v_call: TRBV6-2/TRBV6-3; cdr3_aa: CASSVQRAVDSPLHF
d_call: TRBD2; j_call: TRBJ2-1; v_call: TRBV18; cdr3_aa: CASSPRESGEQFF
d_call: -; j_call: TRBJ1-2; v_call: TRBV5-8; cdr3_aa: CASSLLRVLSYGYTF
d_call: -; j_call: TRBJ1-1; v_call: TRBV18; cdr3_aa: CASSNDMNTEAFF
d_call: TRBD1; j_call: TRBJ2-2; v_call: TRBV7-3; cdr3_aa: CASSQHRGRETGELFF
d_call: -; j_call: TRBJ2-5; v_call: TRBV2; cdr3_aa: CASSPRSASETQYF
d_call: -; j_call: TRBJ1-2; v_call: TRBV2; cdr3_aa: CASSADGNYGYTF